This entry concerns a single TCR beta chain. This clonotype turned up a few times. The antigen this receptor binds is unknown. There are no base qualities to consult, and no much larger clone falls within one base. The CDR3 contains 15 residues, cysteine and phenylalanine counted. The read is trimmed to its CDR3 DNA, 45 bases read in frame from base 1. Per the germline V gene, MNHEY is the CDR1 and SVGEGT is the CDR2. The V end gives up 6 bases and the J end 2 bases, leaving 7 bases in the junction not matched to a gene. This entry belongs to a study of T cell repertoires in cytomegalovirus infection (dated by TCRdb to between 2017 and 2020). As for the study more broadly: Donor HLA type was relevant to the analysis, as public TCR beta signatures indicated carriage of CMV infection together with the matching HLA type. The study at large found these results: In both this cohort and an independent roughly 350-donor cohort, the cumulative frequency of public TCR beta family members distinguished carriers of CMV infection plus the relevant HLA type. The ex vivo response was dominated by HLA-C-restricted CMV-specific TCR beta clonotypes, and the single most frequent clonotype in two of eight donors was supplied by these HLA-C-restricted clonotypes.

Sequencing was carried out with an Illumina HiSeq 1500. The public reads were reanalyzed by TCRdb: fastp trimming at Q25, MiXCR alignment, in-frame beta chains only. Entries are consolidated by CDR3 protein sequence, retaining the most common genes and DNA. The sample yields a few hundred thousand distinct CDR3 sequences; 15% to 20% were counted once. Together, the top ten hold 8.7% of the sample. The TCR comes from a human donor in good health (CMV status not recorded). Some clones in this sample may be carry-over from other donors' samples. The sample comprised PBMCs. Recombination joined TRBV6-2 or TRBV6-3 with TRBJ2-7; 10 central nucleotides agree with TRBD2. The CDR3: CASRPSGSRTYEQYF. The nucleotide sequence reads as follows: TGTGCCAGCAGACCTAGCGGGAGCCGGACCTACGAGCAGTACTTC.